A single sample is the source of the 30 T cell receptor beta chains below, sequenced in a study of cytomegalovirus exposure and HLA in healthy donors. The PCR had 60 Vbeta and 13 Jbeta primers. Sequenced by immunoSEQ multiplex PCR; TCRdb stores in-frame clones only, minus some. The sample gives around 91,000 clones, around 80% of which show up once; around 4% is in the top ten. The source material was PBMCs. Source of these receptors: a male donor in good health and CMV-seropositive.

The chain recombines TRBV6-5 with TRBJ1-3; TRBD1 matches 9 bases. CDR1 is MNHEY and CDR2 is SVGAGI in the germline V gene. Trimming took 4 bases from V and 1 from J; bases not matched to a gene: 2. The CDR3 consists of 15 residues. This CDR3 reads CASSSDRGSGNTIYF. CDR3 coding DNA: TGTGCCAGCAGTTCGGACAGGGGTTCTGGAAACACCATATATTTT.

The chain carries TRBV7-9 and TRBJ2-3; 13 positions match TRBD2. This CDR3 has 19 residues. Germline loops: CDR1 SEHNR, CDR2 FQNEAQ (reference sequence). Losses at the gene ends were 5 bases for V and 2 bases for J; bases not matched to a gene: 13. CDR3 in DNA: TGTGCCAGCAGCGTTACTAGCGGGAGGGCCAGGTTCCACACAGATACGCAGTATTTT. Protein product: CASSVTSGRARFHTDTQYF.

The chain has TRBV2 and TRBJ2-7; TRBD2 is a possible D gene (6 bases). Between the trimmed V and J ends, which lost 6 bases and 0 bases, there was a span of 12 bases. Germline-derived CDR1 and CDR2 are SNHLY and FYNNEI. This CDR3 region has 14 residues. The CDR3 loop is CASRDDGSSYEQYF. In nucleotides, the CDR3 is TGTGCCAGCAGGGACGACGGGAGCTCCTACGAGCAGTACTTC. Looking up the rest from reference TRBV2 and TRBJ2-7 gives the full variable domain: EPEVTQTPSHQVTQMGQEVILRCVPISNHLYFYWYRQILGQKVEFLVSFYNNEISEKSEIFDDQFSVERPDGSNFTLKIRSTKLEDSAMYFCASRDDGSSYEQYFGPGTRLTVT.

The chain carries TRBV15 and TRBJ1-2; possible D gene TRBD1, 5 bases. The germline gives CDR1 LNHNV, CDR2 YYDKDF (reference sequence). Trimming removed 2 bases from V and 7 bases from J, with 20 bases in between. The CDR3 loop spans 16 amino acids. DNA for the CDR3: TGTGCCACCAGCAGATCGCCGCGCAGGGAGGTGGGTGGCTACACCTTC. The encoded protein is CATSRSPRREVGGYTF.

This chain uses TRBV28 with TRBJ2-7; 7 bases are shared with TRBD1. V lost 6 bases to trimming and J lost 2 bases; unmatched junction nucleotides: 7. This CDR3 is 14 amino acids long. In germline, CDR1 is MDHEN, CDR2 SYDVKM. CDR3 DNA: TGTGCCAGCAGCCCTGACAGGGTCCCCTACGAGCAGTACTTC. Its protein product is CASSPDRVPYEQYF.

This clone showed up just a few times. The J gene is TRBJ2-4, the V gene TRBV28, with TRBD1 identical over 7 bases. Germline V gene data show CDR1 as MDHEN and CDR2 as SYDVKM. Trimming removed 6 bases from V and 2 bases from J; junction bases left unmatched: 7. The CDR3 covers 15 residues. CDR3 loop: CASSWDSLTKNIQYF. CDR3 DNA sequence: TGTGCCAGCAGCTGGGACAGCTTAACCAAAAACATTCAGTACTTC.

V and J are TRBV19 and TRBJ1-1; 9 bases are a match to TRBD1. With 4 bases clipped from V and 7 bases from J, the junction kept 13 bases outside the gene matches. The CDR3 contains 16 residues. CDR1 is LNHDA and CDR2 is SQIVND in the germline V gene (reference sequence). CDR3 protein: CASSNWGQGGFGEAFF. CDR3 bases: TGTGCCAGTAGTAACTGGGGACAGGGAGGATTCGGTGAAGCTTTCTTT.

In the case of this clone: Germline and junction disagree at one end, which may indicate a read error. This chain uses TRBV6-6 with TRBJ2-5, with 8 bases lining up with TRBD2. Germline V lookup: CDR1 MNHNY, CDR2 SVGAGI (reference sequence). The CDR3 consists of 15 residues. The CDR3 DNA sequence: TGTGCCAACAGTCATATCTCGGGAGGGCTGGAGACCCAGTACTTC. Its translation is CANSHISGGLETQYF.

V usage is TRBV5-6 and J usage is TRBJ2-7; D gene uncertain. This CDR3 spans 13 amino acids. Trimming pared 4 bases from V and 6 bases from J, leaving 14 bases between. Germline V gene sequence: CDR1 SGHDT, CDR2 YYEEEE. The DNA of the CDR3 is TGTGCCAGCAGCCCCGTAATGGCTCCCGAGCAGTACTTC. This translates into CASSPVMAPEQYF.

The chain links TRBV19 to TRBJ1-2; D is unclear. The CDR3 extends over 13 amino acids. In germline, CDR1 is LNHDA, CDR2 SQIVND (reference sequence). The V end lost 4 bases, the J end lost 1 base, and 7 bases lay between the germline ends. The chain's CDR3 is CASSNRYNYGYTF. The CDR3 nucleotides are TGTGCCAGTAGTAATAGATATAACTATGGCTACACCTTC.

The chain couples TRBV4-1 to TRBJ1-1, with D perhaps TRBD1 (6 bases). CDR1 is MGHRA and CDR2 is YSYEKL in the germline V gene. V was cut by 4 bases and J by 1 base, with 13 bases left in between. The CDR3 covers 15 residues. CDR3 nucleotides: TGCGCCAGCAGCCCGGTCAGGGGAGAGAACACTGAAGCTTTCTTT. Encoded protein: CASSPVRGENTEAFF.

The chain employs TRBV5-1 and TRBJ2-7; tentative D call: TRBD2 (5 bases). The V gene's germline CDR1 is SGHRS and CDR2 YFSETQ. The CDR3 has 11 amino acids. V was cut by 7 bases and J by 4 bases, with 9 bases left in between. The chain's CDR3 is CASQAEYEQYF. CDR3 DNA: TGCGCCAGCCAAGCGGAATACGAGCAGTACTTC.

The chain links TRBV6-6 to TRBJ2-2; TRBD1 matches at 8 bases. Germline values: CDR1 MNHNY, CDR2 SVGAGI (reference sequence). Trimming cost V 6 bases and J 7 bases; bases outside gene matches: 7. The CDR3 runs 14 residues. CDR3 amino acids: CASSGQGGFGELFF. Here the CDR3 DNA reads TGTGCCAGCAGCGGACAGGGCGGTTTCGGGGAGCTGTTTTTT.

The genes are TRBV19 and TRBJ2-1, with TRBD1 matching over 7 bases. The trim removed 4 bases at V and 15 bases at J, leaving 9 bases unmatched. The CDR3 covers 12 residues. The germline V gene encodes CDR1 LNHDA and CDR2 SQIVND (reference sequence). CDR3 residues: CASSTDRWRWFF. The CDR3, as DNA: TGTGCCAGTAGTACGGACAGGTGGCGTTGGTTCTTC.

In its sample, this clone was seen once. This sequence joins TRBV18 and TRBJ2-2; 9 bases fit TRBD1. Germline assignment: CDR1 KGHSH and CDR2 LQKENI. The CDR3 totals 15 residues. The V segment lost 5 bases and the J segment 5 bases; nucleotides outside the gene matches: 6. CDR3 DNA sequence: TGTGCCAGCTCATCGGGACAGGGACGGACCGGGGAGCTGTTTTTT. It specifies CASSSGQGRTGELFF.

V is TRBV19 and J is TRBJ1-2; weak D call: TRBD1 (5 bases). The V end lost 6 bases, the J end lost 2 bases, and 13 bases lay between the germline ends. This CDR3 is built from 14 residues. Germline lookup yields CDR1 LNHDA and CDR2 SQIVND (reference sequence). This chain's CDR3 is CASSPIGANYGYTF. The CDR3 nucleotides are TGTGCCAGTAGCCCGATTGGGGCAAACTATGGCTACACCTTC.

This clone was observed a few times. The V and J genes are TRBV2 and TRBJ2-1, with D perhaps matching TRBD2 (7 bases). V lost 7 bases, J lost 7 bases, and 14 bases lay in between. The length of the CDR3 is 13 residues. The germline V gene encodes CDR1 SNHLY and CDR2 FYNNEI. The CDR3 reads CASNGGLGNEQFF. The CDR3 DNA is TGTGCCAGCAACGGGGGGCTCGGAAATGAGCAGTTCTTC.

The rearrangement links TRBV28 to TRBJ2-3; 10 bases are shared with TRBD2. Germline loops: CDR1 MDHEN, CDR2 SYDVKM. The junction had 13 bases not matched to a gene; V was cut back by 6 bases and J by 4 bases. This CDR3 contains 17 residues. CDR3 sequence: CASSNRGLAGVADTQYF. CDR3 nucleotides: TGTGCCAGCAGCAATAGGGGTCTAGCGGGAGTGGCAGATACGCAGTATTTT.

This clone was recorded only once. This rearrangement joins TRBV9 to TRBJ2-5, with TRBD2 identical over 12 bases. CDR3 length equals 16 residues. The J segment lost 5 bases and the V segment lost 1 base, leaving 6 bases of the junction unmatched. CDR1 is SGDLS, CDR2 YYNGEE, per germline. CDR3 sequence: CASSVNRGLAGETQYF. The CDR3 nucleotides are TGTGCCAGCAGCGTAAACCGTGGACTAGCGGGGGAGACCCAGTACTTC.

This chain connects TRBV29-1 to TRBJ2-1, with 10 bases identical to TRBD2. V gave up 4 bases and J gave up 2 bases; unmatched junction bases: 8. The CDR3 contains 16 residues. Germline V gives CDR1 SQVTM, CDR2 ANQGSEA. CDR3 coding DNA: TGCAGCGTTGTCTCGGCTAGCGGGAGCCCCTACAATGAGCAGTTCTTC. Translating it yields CSVVSASGSPYNEQFF.

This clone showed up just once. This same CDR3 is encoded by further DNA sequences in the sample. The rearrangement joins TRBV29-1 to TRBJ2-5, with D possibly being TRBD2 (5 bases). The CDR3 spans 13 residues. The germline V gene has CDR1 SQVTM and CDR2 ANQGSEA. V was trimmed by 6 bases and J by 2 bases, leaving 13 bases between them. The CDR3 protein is CSVPGVVQETQYF. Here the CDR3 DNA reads TGCAGCGTCCCCGGGGTAGTGCAAGAGACCCAGTACTTC.

CDR3 sequence reads: CASSQVRDTEAFF. In nucleotides, the CDR3 is TGTGCCAGCAGCCAGGTACGGGACACTGAAGCTTTCTTT. This chain links TRBV4-2 with TRBJ1-1, with D unresolved. Germline V CDR1 and CDR2: LGHNA, YNFKEQ. V gave up 3 bases and J gave up 3 bases, with 8 bases separating them. The CDR3 spans 13 residues.

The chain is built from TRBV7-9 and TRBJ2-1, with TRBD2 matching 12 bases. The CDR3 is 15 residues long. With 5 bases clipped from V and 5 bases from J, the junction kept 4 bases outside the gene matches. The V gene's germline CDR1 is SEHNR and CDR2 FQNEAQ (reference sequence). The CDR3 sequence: CASSIGLAGNNEQFF. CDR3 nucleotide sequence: TGTGCCAGCAGCATCGGACTAGCGGGGAACAATGAGCAGTTCTTC. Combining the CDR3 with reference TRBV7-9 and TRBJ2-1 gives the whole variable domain DTGVSQNPRHKITKRGQNVTFRCDPISEHNRLYWYRQTLGQGPEFLTYFQNEAQLEKSRLLSDRFSAERPKGSFSTLEIQRTEQGDSAMYLCASSIGLAGNNEQFFGPGTRLTVL.

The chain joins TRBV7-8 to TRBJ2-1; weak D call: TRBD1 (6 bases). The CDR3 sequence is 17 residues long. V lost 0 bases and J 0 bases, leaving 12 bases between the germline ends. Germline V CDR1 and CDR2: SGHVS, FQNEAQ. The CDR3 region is CASSLAPGQSSYNEQFF. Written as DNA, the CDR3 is TGTGCCAGCAGCTTAGCACCGGGACAAAGCTCCTACAATGAGCAGTTCTTC.

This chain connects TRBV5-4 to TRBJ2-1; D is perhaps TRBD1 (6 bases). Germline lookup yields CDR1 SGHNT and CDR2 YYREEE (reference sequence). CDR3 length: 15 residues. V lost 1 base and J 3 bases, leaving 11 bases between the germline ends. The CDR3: CASSLLAGDYNEQFF. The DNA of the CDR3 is TGTGCCAGCAGCTTGCTGGCAGGGGACTACAATGAGCAGTTCTTC.

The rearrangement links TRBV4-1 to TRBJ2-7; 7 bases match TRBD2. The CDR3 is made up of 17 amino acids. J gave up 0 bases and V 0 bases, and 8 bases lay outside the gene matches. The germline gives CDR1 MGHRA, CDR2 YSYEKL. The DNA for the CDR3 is TGCGCCAGCAGCCAAGAAGGCGGGCTAGCGGTCTCCTACGAGCAGTACTTC. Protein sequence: CASSQEGGLAVSYEQYF.

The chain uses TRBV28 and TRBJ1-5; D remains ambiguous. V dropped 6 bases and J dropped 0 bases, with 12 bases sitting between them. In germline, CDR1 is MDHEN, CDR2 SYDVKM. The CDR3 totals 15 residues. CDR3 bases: TGTGCCAGCAGGAACGACGGGAATAGCAATCAGCCCCAGCATTTT. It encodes CASRNDGNSNQPQHF.

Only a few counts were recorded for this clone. CDR3 nucleotide sequence: TGTGCCAGCAGCTTATGGGAGAGGGCTAAAGGTTTGGAAAAACTGTTTTTT. Translated, it gives CASSLWERAKGLEKLFF. This sequence joins TRBV11-3 and TRBJ1-4, with unresolved D. Germline-derived CDR1 and CDR2 are SGHNT and YENEEA. The CDR3 consists of 17 residues. V dropped 2 bases and J dropped 8 bases, with 21 bases sitting between them.

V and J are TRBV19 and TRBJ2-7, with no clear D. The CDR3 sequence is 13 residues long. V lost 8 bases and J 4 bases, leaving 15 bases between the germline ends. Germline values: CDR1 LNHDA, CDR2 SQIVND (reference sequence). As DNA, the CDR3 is TGTGCCAGTTCCCAGGTGCTCGGTTACGAGCAGTACTTC. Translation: CASSQVLGYEQYF. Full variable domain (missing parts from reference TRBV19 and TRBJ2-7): DGGITQSPKYLFRKEGQNVTLSCEQNLNHDAMYWYRQDPGQGLRLIYYSQIVNDFQKGDIAEGYSVSREKKESFPLTVTSAQKNPTAFYLCASSQVLGYEQYFGPGTRLTVT.

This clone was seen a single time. The DNA for the CDR3 is TGTGCCACCAGCAGTGCTGCGGGAGTCGGGGAGACCCAGTACTTC. Protein product: CATSSAAGVGETQYF. The rearrangement links TRBV15 to TRBJ2-5; 7 bases agree with TRBD2. Germline CDR1 reads LNHNV; CDR2 reads YYDKDF (reference sequence). The CDR3 spans 15 residues. J was trimmed by 5 bases and V by 3 bases; bases with no gene match: 9.